This T cell receptor (beta chain) was retrieved from a study of blood T cell repertoires in COVID-19. Whole-study context: Spain, Italy and the United States supplied samples that represented acute and convalescent COVID-19. The analysed material was cDNA or gDNA that came from T cells, B-cell-depleted T cells, or PBMCs.

Libraries were prepared by immunoSEQ multiplex PCR; TCRdb keeps only in-frame clonotypes and omits some of them. This repertoire shows 300,000 to 350,000 clones, 90% found once; its top ten account for 3.5% to 4.5%. Those enrolled, adults aged roughly 18 to 95 years, came from about two dozen US areas. Clinical history reported by participants formed the basis on which cohorts were assigned. The origin of this receptor is a woman aged 18-35 years with acute COVID-19. Specimen: PBMCs or T cells enriched from blood (not recorded which).

In DNA, the CDR3 is TGTGCCAGCAGTTCGGACAGGGCGAACTTATATGGCTACACCTTC. The encoded protein is CASSSDRANLYGYTF. The J gene is TRBJ1-2, the V gene TRBV27; 8 nucleotides match TRBD1. J gave up 5 bases and V 4 bases, and 9 bases lay outside the gene matches. The CDR3 is made up of 15 amino acids. Looked up from germline, CDR1 is MNHEY and CDR2 is SMNVEV (reference sequence).